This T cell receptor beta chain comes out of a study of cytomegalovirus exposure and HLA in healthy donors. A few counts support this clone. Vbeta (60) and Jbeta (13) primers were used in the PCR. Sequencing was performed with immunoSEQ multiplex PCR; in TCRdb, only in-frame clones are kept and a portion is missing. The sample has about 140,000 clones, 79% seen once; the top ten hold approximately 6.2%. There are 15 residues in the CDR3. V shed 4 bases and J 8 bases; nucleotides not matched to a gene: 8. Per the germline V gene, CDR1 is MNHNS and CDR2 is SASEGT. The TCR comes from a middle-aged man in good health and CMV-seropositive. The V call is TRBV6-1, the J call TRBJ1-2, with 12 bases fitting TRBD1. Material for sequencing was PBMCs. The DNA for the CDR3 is TGTGCCAGCAGTGCTTCGGGACAGGGGGCGAGAGGCTACACCTTC. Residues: CASSASGQGARGYTF.